Following are 3 T cell receptor beta chains from one sample sequenced in a study of blood T cells in healthy people across ages (dated by TCRdb to the mid-2010s). Library generation was performed with 5' RACE. The sequencer listed for this sample is Illumina HiSeq 2500. The second PCR ran for about 7 to 11 cycles and used a J-beta primer mix along with a sample-barcoded 5' primer. TCRdb took the public reads, trimmed them with fastp at Q25, ran MiXCR for clone calling and kept in-frame beta chains. All rows with the same CDR3 protein become a single entry with the most common DNA and genes. Within this sample are more than 700,000 distinct CDR3 sequences, with 46% of them counted one time only. About a sixth of the sample rests with the top ten. Source material: blood. These receptors were collected from an elderly man in good health.

This clonotype was counted a few times. The J gene is TRBJ2-4, the V gene TRBV6-2 or TRBV6-3, with D possibly matching TRBD2 (6 bases). This CDR3 is 15 amino acids long. Germline V gene data show CDR1 as MNHEY and CDR2 as SVGEGT. Trimming removed 6 bases at V and 13 bases at J, with 25 bases between. In DNA form, the CDR3 reads TGTGCCAGCAGCTCCTCAGGGACTCCGTCAGCAGAGCAGTACTTC. Its protein is CASSSSGTPSAEQYF.

Only a few counts were recorded for this clonotype. The genes are TRBV5-1 and TRBJ2-1; D unresolved. In germline, CDR1 is SGHRS, CDR2 YFSETQ. CDR3 length: 15 residues. V was cut by 2 bases and J by 2 bases, with 11 bases left in between. The CDR3 is CASSFEVFAYNEQFF. CDR3 nucleotides: TGCGCCAGCAGCTTTGAGGTCTTCGCCTACAATGAGCAGTTCTTC. Combining the CDR3 with reference TRBV5-1 and TRBJ2-1 gives the whole variable domain KAGVTQTPRYLIKTRGQQVTLSCSPISGHRSVSWYQQTPGQGLQFLFEYFSETQRNKGNFPGRFSGRQFSNSRSEMNVSTLELGDSALYLCASSFEVFAYNEQFFGPGTRLTVL.

The genes are TRBV29-1 and TRBJ2-3, with 8 bases that match TRBD2. CDR3 length: 15 residues. Germline trimming cut 0 bases from V and 1 base from J; bases unmatched to any gene: 3. The germline gives CDR1 SQVTM, CDR2 ANQGSEA. This CDR3 is CSVEDWRGGTDTQYF. The CDR3 DNA reads as TGCAGCGTTGAAGATTGGCGGGGGGGCACAGATACGCAGTATTTT.